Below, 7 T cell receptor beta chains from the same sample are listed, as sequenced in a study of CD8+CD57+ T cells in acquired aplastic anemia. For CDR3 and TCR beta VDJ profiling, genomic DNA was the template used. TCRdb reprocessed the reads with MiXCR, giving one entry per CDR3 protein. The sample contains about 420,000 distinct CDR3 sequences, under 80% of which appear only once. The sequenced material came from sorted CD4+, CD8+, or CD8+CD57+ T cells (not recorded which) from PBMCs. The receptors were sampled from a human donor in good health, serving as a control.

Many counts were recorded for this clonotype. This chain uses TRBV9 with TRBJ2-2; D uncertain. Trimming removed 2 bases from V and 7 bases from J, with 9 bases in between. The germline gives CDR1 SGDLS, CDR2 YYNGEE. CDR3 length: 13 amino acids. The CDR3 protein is CASSVKGGGELFF. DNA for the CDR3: TGTGCCAGCAGCGTTAAGGGTGGCGGGGAGCTGTTTTTT. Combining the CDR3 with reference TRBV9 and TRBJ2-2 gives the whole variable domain DSGVTQTPKHLITATGQRVTLRCSPRSGDLSVYWYQQSLDQGLQFLIQYYNGEERAKGNILERFSAQQFPDLHSELNLSSLELGDSALYFCASSVKGGGELFFGEGSRLTVL.

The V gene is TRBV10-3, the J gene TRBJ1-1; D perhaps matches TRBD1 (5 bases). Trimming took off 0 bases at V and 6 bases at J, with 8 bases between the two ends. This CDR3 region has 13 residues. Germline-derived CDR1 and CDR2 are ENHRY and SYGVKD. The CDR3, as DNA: TGTGCCATCAGTGAGTCGAGACAGTCTGAAGCTTTCTTT. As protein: CAISESRQSEAFF.

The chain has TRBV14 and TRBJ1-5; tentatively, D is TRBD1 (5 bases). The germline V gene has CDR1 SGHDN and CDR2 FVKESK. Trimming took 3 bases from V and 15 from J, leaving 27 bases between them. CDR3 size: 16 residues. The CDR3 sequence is CASSHPQVPFTPPLHF. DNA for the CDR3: TGTGCCAGCAGCCACCCACAGGTGCCTTTCACCCCGCCACTGCATTTT.

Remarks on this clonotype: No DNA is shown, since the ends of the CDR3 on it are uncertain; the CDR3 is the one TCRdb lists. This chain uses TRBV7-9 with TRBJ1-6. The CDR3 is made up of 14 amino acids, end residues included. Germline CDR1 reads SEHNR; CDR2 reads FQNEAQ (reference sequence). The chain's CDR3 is CASSLKGETQYFGF.

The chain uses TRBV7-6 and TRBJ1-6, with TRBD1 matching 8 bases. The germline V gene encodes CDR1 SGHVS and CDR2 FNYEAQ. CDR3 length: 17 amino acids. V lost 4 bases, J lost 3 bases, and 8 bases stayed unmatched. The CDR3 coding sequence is TGTGCCAGCAGCTCAGACGCAGGGGGCTACTATAATTCACCCCTCCACTTT. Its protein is CASSSDAGGYYNSPLHF.

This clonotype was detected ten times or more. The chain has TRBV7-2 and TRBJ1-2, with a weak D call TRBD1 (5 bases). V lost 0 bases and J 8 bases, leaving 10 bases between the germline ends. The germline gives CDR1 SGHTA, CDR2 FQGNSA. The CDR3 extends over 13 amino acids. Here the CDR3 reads CASSLAGTGGYTF. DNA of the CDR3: TGTGCCAGCAGCTTAGCCGGGACTGGGGGCTACACCTTC. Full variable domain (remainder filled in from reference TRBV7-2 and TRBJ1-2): GAGVSQSPSNKVTEKGKDVELRCDPISGHTALYWYRQSLGQGLEFLIYFQGNSAPDKSGLPSDRFSAERTGGSVSTLTIQRTQQEDSAVYLCASSLAGTGGYTFGSGTRLTVV.

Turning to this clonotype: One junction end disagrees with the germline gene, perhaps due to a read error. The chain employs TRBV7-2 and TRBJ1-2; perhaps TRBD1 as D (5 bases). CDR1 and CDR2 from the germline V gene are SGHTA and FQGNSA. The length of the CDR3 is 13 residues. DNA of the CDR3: TGTGCCAGTAGTACGGACACTGACTATGACTACAACTTC. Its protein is CASSTDTDYDYNF.